This TCR beta chain stems from a study of T cell changes during pregnancy in multiple sclerosis. The germline V gene has CDR1 ENHRY and CDR2 SYGVKD. The CDR3 runs to 20 residues. With V trimmed by 0 bases and J by 2 bases, 12 bases remained unmatched. Clones were read by immunoSEQ multiplex PCR, and TCRdb kept only the in-frame ones, dropping some. The sample includes about 100,000 clones, just under 95% of them seen just once. The sequence was collected from a female donor in good health, enrolled as a control in a pregnancy study. The sequenced sample was peripheral blood, obtained in the third trimester of pregnancy. V usage is TRBV10-3 and J usage is TRBJ2-7; 14 bases line up with TRBD2. CDR3 sequence reads: CAISESGTSGGPRVPYEQYF. The CDR3 nucleotides are TGTGCCATCAGTGAGTCCGGGACTAGCGGGGGCCCCCGAGTGCCCTACGAGCAGTACTTC.